This is a list of T cell receptor beta chains from one sample in a study of blood T cells in healthy people across ages. TCRdb re-called the 5' RACE reads with MiXCR, one entry per CDR3 protein. Here the sample spans nearly 800,000 distinct CDR3 sequences, roughly three fifths being singletons. The sequencing input was blood. The receptors were gathered from a man aged 35 to 55 in good health. The CDR3 runs from the conserved cysteine through the conserved F or W. A D gene is named only where the DNA matches it firmly.

v_call: TRBV11-2
j_call: TRBJ1-5
d_call: NA
cdr3_aa: CASSTSGAGQSQHF

v_call: TRBV28
j_call: TRBJ2-1
d_call: TRBD2
cdr3_aa: CASILTGGDNEQFF

v_call: TRBV6-2/TRBV6-3
j_call: TRBJ2-4
d_call: NA
cdr3_aa: CASSYAGPIQYF

v_call: TRBV27
j_call: TRBJ2-7
d_call: TRBD2
cdr3_aa: CASSLGLPGTSGSYEQYF

v_call: TRBV7-2
j_call: TRBJ2-4
d_call: NA
cdr3_aa: CASSHENIQYF

v_call: TRBV12-3/TRBV12-4
j_call: TRBJ1-5
d_call: NA
cdr3_aa: CASSFYRVSHPQHF

v_call: TRBV20-1
j_call: TRBJ1-5
d_call: TRBD1
cdr3_aa: CSARFPGQGGAGNQPQHF

v_call: TRBV12-3/TRBV12-4
j_call: TRBJ1-4
d_call: TRBD1
cdr3_aa: CASSWDRDRKKLFF

v_call: TRBV15
j_call: TRBJ1-2
d_call: TRBD1
cdr3_aa: CATSRIPGTGDYGYTF

v_call: TRBV24-1
j_call: TRBJ2-1
d_call: TRBD1
cdr3_aa: CATTGGTDYNEQFF

v_call: TRBV6-1
j_call: TRBJ1-1
d_call: NA
cdr3_aa: CASSLTGALIGSYSEAFF

v_call: TRBV12-3/TRBV12-4
j_call: TRBJ2-7
d_call: NA
cdr3_aa: CASRLTPGGKQYF

v_call: TRBV3-1
j_call: TRBJ1-2
d_call: TRBD1
cdr3_aa: CASTQGQAEYGYTF

v_call: TRBV6-1
j_call: NA
d_call: NA
cdr3_aa: CASSERVQGGSYEQYF

v_call: TRBV28
j_call: TRBJ2-5
d_call: TRBD2
cdr3_aa: CASSPSGTRHQETQYF

v_call: TRBV7-6
j_call: TRBJ2-2
d_call: NA
cdr3_aa: CASSLAKGGKTGELFF

v_call: TRBV11-3
j_call: TRBJ2-5
d_call: TRBD2
cdr3_aa: CASSSTSGSSQETQYF

v_call: TRBV3-1
j_call: TRBJ2-3
d_call: NA
cdr3_aa: CASSLGTGLDTQYF

v_call: TRBV20-1
j_call: TRBJ1-2
d_call: TRBD1
cdr3_aa: CSATLAGGRGYTF

v_call: TRBV12-3/TRBV12-4
j_call: TRBJ2-7
d_call: TRBD2
cdr3_aa: CASSLALYGTSGRAIEQYF

v_call: TRBV10-3
j_call: TRBJ2-6
d_call: TRBD2
cdr3_aa: CAISESWEGLPGANVLTF

v_call: TRBV9
j_call: TRBJ2-5
d_call: TRBD1
cdr3_aa: CASSASDRGRQETQYF

v_call: TRBV12-3/TRBV12-4
j_call: TRBJ2-4
d_call: TRBD1
cdr3_aa: CASTRQGQNIQYF

v_call: TRBV27
j_call: TRBJ1-2
d_call: NA
cdr3_aa: CASSHERGGRNGYTF

v_call: TRBV20-1
j_call: TRBJ2-7
d_call: NA
cdr3_aa: CSARAGDEQYF